Sequencing of this T cell receptor (beta chain) was carried out in a study of blood T cell repertoires in COVID-19. Across the whole study: Samples representing acute and convalescent COVID-19 were sourced from the United States, Italy and Spain. The cDNA or gDNA used as material had been derived from T cells, B-cell-depleted T cells, or PBMCs.

As handled by the study authors: Reference gene primer amplification gave nucleated cell count estimates. Sequencing was performed with immunoSEQ multiplex PCR; in TCRdb, only in-frame clones are kept and a portion is missing. V and J calls and clone size come straight from that table; D and trimming were deduced from the DNA. The sample lists about 64,000 clones, 80% to 90% seen once, with 1.2% in the top ten. The length of the CDR3 is 15 residues. Trimming shortened V by 2 bases and J by 5 bases, and 16 bases separated the two germline ends. The V gene's germline CDR1 is SGHRS and CDR2 YFSETQ. The TCR sequence derives from a man between 40 and 49 years old with acute or convalescent COVID-19. This sequence joins TRBV5-1 and TRBJ2-5, with a possible D match to TRBD2 (5 bases). The specimen was peripheral blood. The CDR3, as DNA: TGCGCCAGCAGCTTTTTGACTGACCAGCGGGAGACCCAGTACTTC. This encodes CASSFLTDQRETQYF.